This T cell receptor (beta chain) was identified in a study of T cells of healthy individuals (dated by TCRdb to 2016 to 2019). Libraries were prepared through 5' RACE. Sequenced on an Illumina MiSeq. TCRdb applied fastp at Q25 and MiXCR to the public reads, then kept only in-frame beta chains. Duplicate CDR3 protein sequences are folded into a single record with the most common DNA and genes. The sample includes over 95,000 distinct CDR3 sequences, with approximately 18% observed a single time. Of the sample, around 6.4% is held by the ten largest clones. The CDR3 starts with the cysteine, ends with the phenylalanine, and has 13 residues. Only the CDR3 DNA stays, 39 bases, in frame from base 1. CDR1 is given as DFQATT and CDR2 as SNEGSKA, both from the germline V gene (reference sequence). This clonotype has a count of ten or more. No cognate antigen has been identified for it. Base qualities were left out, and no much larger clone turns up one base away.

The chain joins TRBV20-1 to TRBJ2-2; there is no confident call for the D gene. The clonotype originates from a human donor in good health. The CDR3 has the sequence CSWALPATGELFF. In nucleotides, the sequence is TGCTCATGGGCCTTACCGGCCACCGGGGAGCTGTTTTTT.